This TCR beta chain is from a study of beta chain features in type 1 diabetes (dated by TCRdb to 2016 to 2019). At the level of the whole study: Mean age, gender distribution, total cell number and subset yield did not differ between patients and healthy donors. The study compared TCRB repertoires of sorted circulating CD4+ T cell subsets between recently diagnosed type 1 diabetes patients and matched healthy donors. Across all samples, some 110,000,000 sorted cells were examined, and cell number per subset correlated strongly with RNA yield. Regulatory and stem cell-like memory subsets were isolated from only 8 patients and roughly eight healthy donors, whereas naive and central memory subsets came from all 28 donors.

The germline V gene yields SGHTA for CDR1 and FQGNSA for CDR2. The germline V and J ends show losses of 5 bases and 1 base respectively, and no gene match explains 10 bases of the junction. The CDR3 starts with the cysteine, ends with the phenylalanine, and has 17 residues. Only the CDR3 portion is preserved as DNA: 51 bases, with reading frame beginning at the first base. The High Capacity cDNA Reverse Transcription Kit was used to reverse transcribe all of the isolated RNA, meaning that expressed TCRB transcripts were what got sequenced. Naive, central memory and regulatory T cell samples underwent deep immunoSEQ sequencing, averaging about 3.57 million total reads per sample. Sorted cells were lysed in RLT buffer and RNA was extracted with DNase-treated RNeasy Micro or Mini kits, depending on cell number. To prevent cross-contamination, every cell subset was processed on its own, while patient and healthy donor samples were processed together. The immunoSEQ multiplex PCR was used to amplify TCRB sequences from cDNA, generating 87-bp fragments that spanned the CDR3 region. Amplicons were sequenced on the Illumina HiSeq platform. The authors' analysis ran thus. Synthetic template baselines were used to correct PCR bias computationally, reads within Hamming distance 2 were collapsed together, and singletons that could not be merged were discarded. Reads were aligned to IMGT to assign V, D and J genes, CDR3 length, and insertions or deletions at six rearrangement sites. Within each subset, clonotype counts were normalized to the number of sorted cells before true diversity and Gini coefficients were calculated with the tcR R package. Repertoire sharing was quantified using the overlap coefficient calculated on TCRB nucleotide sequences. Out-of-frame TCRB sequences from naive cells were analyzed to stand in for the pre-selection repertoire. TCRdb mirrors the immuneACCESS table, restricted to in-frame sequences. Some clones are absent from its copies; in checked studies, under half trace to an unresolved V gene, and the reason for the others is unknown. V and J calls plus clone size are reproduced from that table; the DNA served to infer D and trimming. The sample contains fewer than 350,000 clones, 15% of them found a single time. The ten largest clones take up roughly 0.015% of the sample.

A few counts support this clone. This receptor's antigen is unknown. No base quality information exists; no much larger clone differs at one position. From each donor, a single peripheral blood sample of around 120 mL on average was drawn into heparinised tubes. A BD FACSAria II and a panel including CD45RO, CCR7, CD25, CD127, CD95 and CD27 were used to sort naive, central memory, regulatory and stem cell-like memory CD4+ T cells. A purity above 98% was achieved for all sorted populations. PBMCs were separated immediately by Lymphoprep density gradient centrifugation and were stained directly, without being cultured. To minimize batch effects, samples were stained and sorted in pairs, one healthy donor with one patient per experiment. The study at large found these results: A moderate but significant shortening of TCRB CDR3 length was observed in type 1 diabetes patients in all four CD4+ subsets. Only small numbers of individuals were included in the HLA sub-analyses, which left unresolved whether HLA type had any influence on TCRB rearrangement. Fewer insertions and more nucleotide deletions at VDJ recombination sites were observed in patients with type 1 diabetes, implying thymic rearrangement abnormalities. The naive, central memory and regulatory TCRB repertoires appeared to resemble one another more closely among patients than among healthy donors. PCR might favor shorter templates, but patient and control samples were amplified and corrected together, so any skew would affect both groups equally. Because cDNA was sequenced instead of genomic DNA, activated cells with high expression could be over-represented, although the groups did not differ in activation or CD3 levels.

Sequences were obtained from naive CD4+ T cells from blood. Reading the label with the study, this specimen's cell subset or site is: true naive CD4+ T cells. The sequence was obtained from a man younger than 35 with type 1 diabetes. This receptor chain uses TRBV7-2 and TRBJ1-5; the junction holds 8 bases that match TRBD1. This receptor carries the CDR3 CASSLGQGGRSNQPQHF. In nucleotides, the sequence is TGTGCCAGCAGCCTCGGACAGGGCGGGAGAAGCAATCAGCCCCAGCATTTT.